The next 29 T cell receptor beta chains were all read from a single sample in a study of blood T cell repertoires in COVID-19. This table comes from immunoSEQ multiplex PCR, and its TCRdb copy is limited to in-frame clones, with some not included. The data show about 160,000 clones, approximately 93% seen once. The sample was peripheral blood. These receptors all come from a woman aged 55-69 years with COVID-19, enrolled during active disease.

This chain links TRBV4-2 with TRBJ1-1; 10 bases line up with TRBD1. The CDR3 covers 15 residues. Germline CDR1 LGHNA, CDR2 YNFKEQ. Trimming cost V 1 base and J 4 bases; bases outside gene matches: 3. CDR3 bases: TGTGCCAGCAGCCAAGTTCGGACAGGGGGCACTGAAGCTTTCTTT. Translating gives CASSQVRTGGTEAFF.

The chain links TRBV30 to TRBJ1-2, with 7 bases lining up with TRBD1. Germline CDR1 reads GTSNPN; CDR2 reads SVGIG (reference sequence). The CDR3 consists of 14 residues. V dropped 0 bases and J dropped 3; count of bases not matched to a gene: 4. CDR3 nucleotides: TGTGCCTGGAGTGTAAGGGGGCAGTACTATGGCTACACCTTC. It translates to CAWSVRGQYYGYTF. Full variable domain (outside the CDR3, taken from reference TRBV30 and TRBJ1-2): SQTIHQWPATLVQPVGSPLSLECTVEGTSNPNLYWYRQAAGRGLQLLFYSVGIGQISSEVPQNLSASRPQDRQFILSSKKLLLSDSGFYLCAWSVRGQYYGYTFGSGTRLTVV.

The chain recombines TRBV12-3 or TRBV12-4 with TRBJ1-1; 8 bases agree with TRBD1. With V trimmed by 6 bases and J by 12 bases, 12 bases remained unmatched. The CDR3 spans 13 residues. This chain's CDR3 is CASRSTGAVESFF. DNA of the CDR3: TGTGCCAGCAGATCGACAGGGGCCGTCGAATCTTTCTTT.

This sequence joins TRBV18 and TRBJ2-3; D is perhaps TRBD2 (6 bases). V lost 2 bases and J lost 0, with 9 bases in between. Germline lookup yields CDR1 KGHSH and CDR2 LQKENI. This CDR3 contains 15 residues. Here the CDR3 reads CASSPTGGSTDTQYF. CDR3 nucleotides: TGTGCCAGCTCACCAACCGGGGGTAGCACAGATACGCAGTATTTT.

This clone was recorded once. The chain employs TRBV7-2 and TRBJ2-3, with D unresolved. Germline-derived CDR1 and CDR2 are SGHTA and FQGNSA. Trimming left V 3 bases short and J 0 bases short, with 10 bases between. This CDR3 comprises 15 residues. The CDR3, as DNA: TGTGCCAGCAGCTTCGGTTTTTCTAGCACAGATACGCAGTATTTT. Encoded protein: CASSFGFSSTDTQYF.

The chain couples TRBV7-3 to TRBJ1-4; D gene unclear. Trimming cost V 4 bases and J 0 bases, with 9 bases left between them. The CDR3 is 15 amino acids. Germline-derived CDR1 and CDR2 are SGHTA and FQGTGA. CDR3 protein: CASSSGLATNEKLFF. CDR3 DNA: TGTGCCAGCAGCTCAGGACTTGCAACTAATGAAAAACTGTTTTTT. The variable domain in full, with the rest retrieved from reference TRBV7-3 and TRBJ1-4, is GAGVSQTPSNKVTEKGKYVELRCDPISGHTALYWYRQSLGQGPEFLIYFQGTGAADDSGLPNDRFFAVRPEGSVSTLKIQRTERGDSAVYLCASSSGLATNEKLFFGSGTQLSVL.

V and J are TRBV5-1 and TRBJ1-4; no definite D call. Trimming removed 0 bases from V and 0 bases from J, with 6 bases in between. The CDR3 is made up of 15 amino acids. Germline CDR1 and CDR2: SGHRS and YFSETQ. The CDR3 is CASSLGQATNEKLFF. The CDR3, as DNA: TGCGCCAGCAGCTTGGGACAAGCAACTAATGAAAAACTGTTTTTT. Using reference TRBV5-1 and TRBJ1-4 for the parts outside the CDR3, the full variable domain is KAGVTQTPRYLIKTRGQQVTLSCSPISGHRSVSWYQQTPGQGLQFLFEYFSETQRNKGNFPGRFSGRQFSNSRSEMNVSTLELGDSALYLCASSLGQATNEKLFFGSGTQLSVL.

The chain uses TRBV6-5 and TRBJ2-1; 8 nucleotides line up with TRBD2. The V and J ends lost 5 bases and 16 bases, in that order; junction bases with no gene match: 13. Germline CDR1 reads MNHEY; CDR2 reads SVGAGI. There are 13 residues in the CDR3. The chain's CDR3 is CASSLGSGLATFF. DNA for the CDR3: TGTGCCAGCAGTCTCGGTAGTGGACTAGCTACTTTCTTC.

V and J are TRBV11-3 and TRBJ1-6; D gene unclear. Trimming removed 1 base at V and 8 bases at J, with 9 bases between. Germline V gene sequence: CDR1 SGHNT, CDR2 YENEEA. This CDR3 is built from 14 residues. The CDR3 protein is CASSLAQRDSPLHF. The CDR3 region has the DNA TGTGCCAGCAGCTTAGCTCAGCGTGATTCACCCCTCCACTTT. The full variable domain, in which reference TRBV11-3 and TRBJ1-6 provide the parts outside the CDR3, is EAGVVQSPRYKIIEKKQPVAFWCNPISGHNTLYWYLQNLGQGPELLIRYENEEAVDDSQLPKDRFSAERLKGVDSTLKIQPAELGDSAVYLCASSLAQRDSPLHFGNGTRLTVT.

The chain recombines TRBV5-1 with TRBJ1-6; D uncertain. Germline V lookup: CDR1 SGHRS, CDR2 YFSETQ. V lost 0 bases and J lost 10, with 8 bases in between. The CDR3 is 13 residues long. The CDR3 loop is CASSLEEGSPLHF. DNA for the CDR3: TGCGCCAGCAGCTTGGAGGAGGGCTCACCCCTCCACTTT.

A single count supports this clone. The CDR3 bases are TGTGCCAGCAGCGAACAGGGATTCTCTGGGGCCAACGTCCTGACTTTC. Protein sequence: CASSEQGFSGANVLTF. The V call is TRBV11-2, the J call TRBJ2-6; the D gene is possibly TRBD1 (6 bases). The CDR3 totals 16 residues. The ends were cut back, 5 bases at V and 0 bases at J, with 11 bases in the middle. The V gene's germline CDR1 is SGHAT and CDR2 FQNNGV.

This sequence joins TRBV6-5 and TRBJ2-1, with 9 bases that match TRBD2. In germline, CDR1 is MNHEY, CDR2 SVGAGI. V was pared by 2 bases and J by 5 bases, with 7 bases of the junction left unmatched. This CDR3 contains 16 residues. The CDR3 spells CASSYGRGGLNNEQFF. Here the CDR3 DNA reads TGTGCCAGCAGTTACGGGCGGGGGGGCCTTAACAATGAGCAGTTCTTC.

The rearrangement uses TRBV6-5 and TRBJ1-1, with D hard to call. CDR3 length: 16 residues. The V end was cut by 2 bases, the J end by 3 bases, with 16 bases between. Germline CDR1 and CDR2: MNHEY and SVGAGI. The CDR3 region is CASSYEVYSRDTEAFF. The CDR3 region has the DNA TGTGCCAGCAGTTACGAGGTATATTCGAGGGACACTGAAGCTTTCTTT.

CDR3 coding DNA: TGTGCCAGCAGTTCAGGGTATAATTCACCCCTCCACTTT. It encodes CASSSGYNSPLHF. The gene calls are TRBV11-3 and TRBJ1-6; a possible D gene is TRBD1 (5 bases). Germline CDR1 SGHNT, CDR2 YENEEA. Trimming left V 6 bases short and J 4 bases short, with 7 bases between. The CDR3 length is 13 residues.

The CDR3 spells CASSLQPLDRGHGYTF. The CDR3 region has the DNA TGCGCCAGCAGCTTGCAACCGTTGGACAGGGGTCATGGCTACACCTTC. The gene calls are TRBV5-1 and TRBJ1-2; 9 nucleotides match TRBD1. Germline loops: CDR1 SGHRS, CDR2 YFSETQ. The CDR3 runs 16 residues. V shed 1 base and J 6 bases; nucleotides not matched to a gene: 10.

The chain carries TRBV6-7 and TRBJ1-1; D gene unclear. TRBV6-7 is an ORF, and what it does is uncertain. The CDR3 has 18 amino acids. V lost 0 bases to trimming and J lost 0 bases, with 17 bases between them. The CDR3 DNA sequence: TGTGCCAGCAGTTACTCGAAACGAGGGTGGGTGCTGAACACTGAAGCTTTCTTT. The encoded protein is CASSYSKRGWVLNTEAFF.

The gene calls are TRBV7-3 and TRBJ2-5; TRBD1 matches 7 bases. The germline CDR1 and CDR2 sequences are SGHTA and FQGTGA. V shed 4 bases, J shed 1 base, and the junction held 0 bases outside the gene matches. This CDR3 region has 13 residues. The CDR3 DNA is TGTGCCAGCAGCTGGGACAGCCAAGAGACCCAGTACTTC. It yields the protein CASSWDSQETQYF.

The gene calls are TRBV7-9 and TRBJ2-7; TRBD2 is a possible D gene (6 bases). V lost 0 bases and J 7 bases, leaving 16 bases between the germline ends. Germline V gene sequence: CDR1 SEHNR, CDR2 FQNEAQ (reference sequence). The CDR3 loop spans 15 amino acids. This CDR3 is CASSLANRRAREQYF. CDR3 in DNA: TGTGCCAGCAGCTTAGCCAATCGGAGGGCGCGGGAGCAGTACTTC.

The rearrangement links TRBV9 to TRBJ1-1; D is unclear. In germline, CDR1 is SGDLS, CDR2 YYNGEE. V gave up 1 base and J gave up 3 bases, with 7 bases separating them. The CDR3 covers 13 residues. The CDR3: CASSVTVDTEAFF. The DNA for the CDR3 is TGTGCCAGCAGCGTAACGGTTGACACTGAAGCTTTCTTT.

V and J are TRBV15 and TRBJ1-1; TRBD1 aligns across 9 bases. The CDR3 is 15 amino acids. V gave up 3 bases and J gave up 5 bases; unmatched junction bases: 7. Germline assignment: CDR1 LNHNV and CDR2 YYDKDF (reference sequence). CDR3 region: CATSRARTGVTEAFF. CDR3 nucleotides: TGTGCCACCAGCAGGGCTAGGACAGGGGTGACTGAAGCTTTCTTT.

The chain recombines TRBV7-9 with TRBJ2-4, with TRBD2 identical over 9 bases. This CDR3 has 15 residues. The germline gives CDR1 SEHNR, CDR2 FQNEAQ (reference sequence). With V trimmed by 5 bases and J by 7 bases, 9 bases remained unmatched. CDR3 in DNA: TGTGCCAGCAGCGTCCCTAGCGGGAAAGGGAACATTCAGTACTTC. Encoded protein: CASSVPSGKGNIQYF.

The V call is TRBV14, the J call TRBJ1-1; D is ambiguous. The germline V gene encodes CDR1 SGHDN and CDR2 FVKESK. Trimming took off 2 bases at V and 5 bases at J, with 3 bases between the two ends. The CDR3 consists of 11 residues. CDR3 nucleotides: TGTGCCAGCAGCCAACGGACTGAAGCTTTCTTT. It encodes CASSQRTEAFF.

The chain recombines TRBV18 with TRBJ2-7; possible D gene TRBD2, 5 bases. Germline V gene lookup returns CDR1 KGHSH and CDR2 LQKENI. This CDR3 contains 14 residues. V gave up 3 bases and J gave up 1 base, with 10 bases separating them. CDR3 sequence (DNA): TGTGCCAGCTCACCTCTCGGGGATTCCTACGAGCAGTACTTC. Translating gives CASSPLGDSYEQYF.

The V call is TRBV29-1, the J call TRBJ1-1; D unresolved. Per germline, CDR1 SQVTM and CDR2 ANQGSEA. The ends were cut back, 0 bases at V and 4 bases at J, with 12 bases in the middle. CDR3 length: 14 amino acids. CDR3 DNA: TGCAGCGTTGAAGAATCGTCCCTGAGCACTGAAGCTTTCTTT. This gives the protein CSVEESSLSTEAFF.

The chain links TRBV20-1 to TRBJ1-1; 7 bases are shared with TRBD1. V was clipped by 6 bases and J by 6 bases; unmatched bases: 4. CDR1 and CDR2 from the germline V gene are DFQATT and SNEGSKA (reference sequence). This CDR3 comprises 11 residues. CDR3 DNA sequence: TGCAGTGCGCACAGGGGATCTGAAGCTTTCTTT. This encodes CSAHRGSEAFF.

This chain links TRBV7-8 with TRBJ2-5, with no clear D. The CDR3 covers 11 residues. The V end was cut by 1 base, the J end by 10 bases, with 7 bases between. Germline CDR1 reads SGHVS; CDR2 reads FQNEAQ. Here the CDR3 reads CASSLGELQYF. In nucleotides, the CDR3 is TGTGCCAGCAGCTTAGGTGAACTCCAGTACTTC.

This rearrangement joins TRBV2 to TRBJ1-1; D unclear. CDR3 length: 13 residues. The V end lost 4 bases, the J end lost 1 base, and 7 bases lay between the germline ends. The germline V gene encodes CDR1 SNHLY and CDR2 FYNNEI. CDR3 in amino acids: CASSAQQNTEAFF. The CDR3 DNA is TGTGCCAGCAGTGCGCAACAGAACACTGAAGCTTTCTTT. The entire variable domain, with the rest obtained from reference TRBV2 and TRBJ1-1, is as follows: EPEVTQTPSHQVTQMGQEVILRCVPISNHLYFYWYRQILGQKVEFLVSFYNNEISEKSEIFDDQFSVERPDGSNFTLKIRSTKLEDSAMYFCASSAQQNTEAFFGQGTRLTVV.

The chain couples TRBV2 to TRBJ1-2; D is ambiguous. The CDR3 length is 13 residues. Trimming pared 7 bases from V and 4 bases from J, leaving 13 bases between. CDR1 and CDR2 from the germline V gene are SNHLY and FYNNEI. DNA for the CDR3: TGTGCCAGCATCCCACCAGACTCCTATGGCTACACCTTC. Residues: CASIPPDSYGYTF.

V is TRBV5-8 and J is TRBJ2-3, with 12 bases matching TRBD2. With 3 bases clipped from V and 4 bases from J, the junction kept 3 bases outside the gene matches. Germline V gene lookup returns CDR1 SGHTS and CDR2 YDEGEE. The CDR3 extends over 15 amino acids. The CDR3 region has the DNA TGTGCCAGCAGCTACCGACTAGCGGGAGCAGATACGCAGTATTTT. Its translation: CASSYRLAGADTQYF.